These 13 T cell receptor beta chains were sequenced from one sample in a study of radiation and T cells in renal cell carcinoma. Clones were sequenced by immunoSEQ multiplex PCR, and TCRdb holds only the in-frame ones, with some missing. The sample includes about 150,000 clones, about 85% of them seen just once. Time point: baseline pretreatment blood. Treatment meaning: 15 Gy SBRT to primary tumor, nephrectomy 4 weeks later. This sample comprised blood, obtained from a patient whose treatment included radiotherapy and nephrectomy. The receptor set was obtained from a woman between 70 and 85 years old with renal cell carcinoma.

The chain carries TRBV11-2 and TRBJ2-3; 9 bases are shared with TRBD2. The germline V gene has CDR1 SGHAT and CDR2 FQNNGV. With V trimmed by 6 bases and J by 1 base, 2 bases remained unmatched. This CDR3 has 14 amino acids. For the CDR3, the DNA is TGTGCCAGCAGAGTAGCGGGGGGCACAGATACGCAGTATTTT. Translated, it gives CASRVAGGTDTQYF.

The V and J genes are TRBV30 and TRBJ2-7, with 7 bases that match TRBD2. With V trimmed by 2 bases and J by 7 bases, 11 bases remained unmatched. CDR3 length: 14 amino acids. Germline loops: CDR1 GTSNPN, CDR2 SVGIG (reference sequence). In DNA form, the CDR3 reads TGTGCCTGGAGTCGGCAAGCGGGGAACCTAGAGCAGTACTTC. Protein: CAWSRQAGNLEQYF.

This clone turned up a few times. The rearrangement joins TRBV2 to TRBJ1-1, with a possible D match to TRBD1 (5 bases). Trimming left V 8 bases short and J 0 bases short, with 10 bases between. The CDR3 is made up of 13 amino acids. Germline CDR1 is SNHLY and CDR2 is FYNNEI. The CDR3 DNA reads TGTGCCAGCCACGACAGCATGAACACTGAAGCTTTCTTT. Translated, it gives CASHDSMNTEAFF.

The CDR3 spells CASSLVLNTEAFF. In nucleotides, the CDR3 is TGTGCCAGCAGTTTAGTACTGAACACTGAAGCTTTCTTT. The gene calls are TRBV28 and TRBJ1-1; D is ambiguous. The CDR3 extends over 13 amino acids. Trimming removed 2 bases from V and 0 bases from J, with 4 bases in between. Per germline, CDR1 MDHEN and CDR2 SYDVKM.

The CDR3 is CASSLASLRPGHPPYEQYF. The CDR3 DNA reads as TGTGCCAGCAGCTTAGCGAGCCTTCGACCGGGACACCCCCCCTACGAGCAGTACTTC. The chain has TRBV7-9 and TRBJ2-7; TRBD1 is a possible D gene (6 bases). The V end was cut by 0 bases, the J end by 2 bases, with 23 bases between. The V gene's germline CDR1 is SEHNR and CDR2 FQNEAQ (reference sequence). The CDR3 is 19 residues long.

CDR3 loop: CASSQMDRQGASEAFF. The CDR3 nucleotides read TGTGCCAGCAGCCAAATGGATCGACAGGGGGCTTCTGAAGCTTTCTTT. V gene TRBV4-2 combines with J gene TRBJ1-1; 10 bases map to TRBD1. CDR1 and CDR2 (germline): LGHNA, YNFKEQ. Unmatched junction bases numbered 9, after V lost 2 bases and J lost 6 bases. CDR3 length: 16 residues.

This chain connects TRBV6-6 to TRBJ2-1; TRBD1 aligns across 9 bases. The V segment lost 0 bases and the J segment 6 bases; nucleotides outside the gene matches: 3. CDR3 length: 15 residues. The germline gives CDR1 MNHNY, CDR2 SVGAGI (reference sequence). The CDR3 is CASSYSGTGSNEQFF. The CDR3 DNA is TGTGCCAGCAGTTACTCCGGGACAGGGAGCAATGAGCAGTTCTTC.

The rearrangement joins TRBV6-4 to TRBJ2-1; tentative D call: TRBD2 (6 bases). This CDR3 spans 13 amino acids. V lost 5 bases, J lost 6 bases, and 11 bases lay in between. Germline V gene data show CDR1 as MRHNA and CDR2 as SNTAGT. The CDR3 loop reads CASSYRRGNEQFF. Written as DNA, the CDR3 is TGTGCCAGCAGTTACAGGAGGGGCAATGAGCAGTTCTTC.

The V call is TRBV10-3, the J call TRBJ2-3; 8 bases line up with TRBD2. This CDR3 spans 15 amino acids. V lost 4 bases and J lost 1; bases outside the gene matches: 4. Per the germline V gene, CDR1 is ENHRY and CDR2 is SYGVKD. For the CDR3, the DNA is TGTGCCATCAGTGGAATTAGCGGGGGCACAGATACGCAGTATTTT. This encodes CAISGISGGTDTQYF.

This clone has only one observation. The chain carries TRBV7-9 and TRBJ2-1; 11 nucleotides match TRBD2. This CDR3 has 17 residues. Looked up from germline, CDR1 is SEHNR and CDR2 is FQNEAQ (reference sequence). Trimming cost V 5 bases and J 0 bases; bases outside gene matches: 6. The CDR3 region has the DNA TGTGCCAGCAGCGCCAGACTAGCGGGGTCCTCCTACAATGAGCAGTTCTTC. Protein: CASSARLAGSSYNEQFF.

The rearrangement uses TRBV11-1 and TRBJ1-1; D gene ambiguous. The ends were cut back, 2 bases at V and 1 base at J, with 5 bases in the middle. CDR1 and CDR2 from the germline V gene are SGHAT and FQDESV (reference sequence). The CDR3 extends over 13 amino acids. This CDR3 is CASSLLSNTEAFF. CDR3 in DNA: TGTGCCAGCAGCTTACTATCGAACACTGAAGCTTTCTTT.

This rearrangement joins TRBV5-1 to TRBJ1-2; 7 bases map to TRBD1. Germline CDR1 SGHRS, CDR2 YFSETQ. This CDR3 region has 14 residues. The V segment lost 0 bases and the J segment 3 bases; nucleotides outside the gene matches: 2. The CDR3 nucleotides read TGCGCCAGCAGCTTGGAGGGGGCCGACTATGGCTACACCTTC. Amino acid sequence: CASSLEGADYGYTF.

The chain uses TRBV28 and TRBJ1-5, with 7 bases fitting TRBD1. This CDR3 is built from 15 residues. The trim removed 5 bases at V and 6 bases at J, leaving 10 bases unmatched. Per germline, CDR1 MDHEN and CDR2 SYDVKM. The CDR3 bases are TGTGCCAGCAGTGGGCCACAGGGGATTTTTCAGCCCCAGCATTTT. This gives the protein CASSGPQGIFQPQHF. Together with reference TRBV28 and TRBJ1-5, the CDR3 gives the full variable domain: DVKVTQSSRYLVKRTGEKVFLECVQDMDHENMFWYRQDPGLGLRLIYFSYDVKMKEKGDIPEGYSVSREKKERFSLILESASTNQTSMYLCASSGPQGIFQPQHFGDGTRLSIL.